The present entry profiles one TCR beta chain with its context. As yet, its antigen is unknown. This sample is part of a study of blood T cells in healthy people across ages. General study findings and limits: Researchers deemed the diversity estimates from one million T cells underestimates.

Then a second PCR, running roughly 6 to 11 cycles, was carried out with a sample-barcoded 5' primer and a J-beta primer mix. TCRdb re-derived calls from the 5' RACE reads in MiXCR, one entry per CDR3 protein. The sample has about 510,000 distinct CDR3 sequences; 25% to 35% are singletons. V was clipped by 6 bases and J by 4 bases, with 12 bases between them. The CDR3 consists of 14 residues. These data are also associated with another study on T cells of mothers and their children. As reported in that work: A few healthy Caucasian mothers and their six children donated. Input to cDNA synthesis comprised all extracted RNA, at a ratio of approximately 1.4 ug per 15 ul. Sequencing got over 9 million TCR beta CDR3 reads from each mother and approximately 3 million from each child.

The sequence was obtained from a boy aged 2 to 10 in good health. This chain links TRBV12-3 or TRBV12-4 with TRBJ2-2; D is unresolved. The sequenced material came from blood. CDR3 loop: CASSLRHLTGELFF. The CDR3 DNA reads TGTGCCAGCAGCCTAAGACACCTCACCGGGGAGCTGTTTTTT.